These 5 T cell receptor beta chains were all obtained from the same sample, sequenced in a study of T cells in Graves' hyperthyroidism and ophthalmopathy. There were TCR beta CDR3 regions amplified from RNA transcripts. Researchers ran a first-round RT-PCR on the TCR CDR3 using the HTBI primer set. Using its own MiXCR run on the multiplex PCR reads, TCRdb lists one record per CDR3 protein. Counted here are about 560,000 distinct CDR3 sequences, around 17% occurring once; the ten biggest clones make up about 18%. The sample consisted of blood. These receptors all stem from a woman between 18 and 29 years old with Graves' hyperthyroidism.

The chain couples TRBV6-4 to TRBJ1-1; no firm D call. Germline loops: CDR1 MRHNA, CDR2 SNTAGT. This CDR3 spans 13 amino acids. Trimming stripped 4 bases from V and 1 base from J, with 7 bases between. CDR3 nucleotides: TGTGCCAGCAGTGTGGACGGGAACACTGAAGCTTTCTTT. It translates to CASSVDGNTEAFF.

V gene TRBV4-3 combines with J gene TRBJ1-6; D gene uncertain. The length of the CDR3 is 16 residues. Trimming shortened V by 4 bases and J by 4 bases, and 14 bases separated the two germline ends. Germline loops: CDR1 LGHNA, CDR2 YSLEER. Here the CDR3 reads CASSPSILGYNSPLHF. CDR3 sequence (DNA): TGCGCCAGCAGCCCCTCTATACTTGGGTATAATTCACCCCTCCACTTT.

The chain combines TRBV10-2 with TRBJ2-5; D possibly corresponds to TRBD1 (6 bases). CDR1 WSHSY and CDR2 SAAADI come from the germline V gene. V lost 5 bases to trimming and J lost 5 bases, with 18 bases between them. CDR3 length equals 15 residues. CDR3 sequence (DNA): TGCGCCAGCAGTCCTCCGGGACACCAGTTGGAGACCCAGTACTTC. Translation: CASSPPGHQLETQYF.

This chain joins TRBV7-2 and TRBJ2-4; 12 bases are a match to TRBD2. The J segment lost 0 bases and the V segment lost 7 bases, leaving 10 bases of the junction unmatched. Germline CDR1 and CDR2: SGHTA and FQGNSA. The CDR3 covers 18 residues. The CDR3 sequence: CASTNVLAGGLAKNIQYF. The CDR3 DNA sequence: TGTGCCAGCACCAATGTACTAGCGGGGGGATTAGCCAAAAACATTCAGTACTTC.

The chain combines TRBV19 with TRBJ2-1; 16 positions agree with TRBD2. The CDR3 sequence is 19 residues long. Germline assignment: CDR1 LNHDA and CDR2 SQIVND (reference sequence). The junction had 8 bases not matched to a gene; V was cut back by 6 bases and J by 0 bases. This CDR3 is CASRRGLAGGPGSYNEQFF. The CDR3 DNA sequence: TGTGCCAGTAGGAGGGGACTAGCGGGAGGGCCGGGCTCCTACAATGAGCAGTTCTTC.